Included here is one T cell receptor (beta chain) sequence, with context. The antigen remains unidentified. There are 12 residues in the CDR3. CDR1 and CDR2 from the germline V gene are SEHNR and FQNEAQ (reference sequence). V lost 4 bases and J 5 bases, leaving 9 bases between the germline ends. This sample is part of a study of cytomegalovirus exposure and HLA in healthy donors. Overall study findings and caveats: According to reports, the classifier identified cytomegalovirus status with high specificity and sensitivity.

The PCR used 60 Vbeta and 13 Jbeta primers. Libraries were prepared by immunoSEQ multiplex PCR; TCRdb keeps only in-frame clonotypes and omits some of them. The sample comprises under 150,000 clones, under 80% of which are singletons, and about 4% rests with the top ten. Sequenced: PBMCs. The V and J genes are TRBV7-9 and TRBJ2-7; D is uncertain. The sequence derives from a woman aged 40 to 50 in good health and CMV-seropositive. This chain's CDR3 is CASSSGSDEQYF. In nucleotides, the CDR3 is TGTGCCAGCAGCTCCGGGTCAGACGAGCAGTACTTC.